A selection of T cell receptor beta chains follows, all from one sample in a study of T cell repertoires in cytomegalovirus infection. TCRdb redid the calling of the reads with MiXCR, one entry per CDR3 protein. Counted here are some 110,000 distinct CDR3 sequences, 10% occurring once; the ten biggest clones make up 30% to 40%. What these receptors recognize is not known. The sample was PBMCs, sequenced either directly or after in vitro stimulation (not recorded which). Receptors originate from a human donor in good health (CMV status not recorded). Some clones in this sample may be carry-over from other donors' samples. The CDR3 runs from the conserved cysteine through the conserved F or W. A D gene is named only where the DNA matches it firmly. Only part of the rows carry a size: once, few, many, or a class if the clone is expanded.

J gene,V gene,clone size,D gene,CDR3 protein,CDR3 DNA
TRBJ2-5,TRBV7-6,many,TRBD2,CASSLGGQSQYF,TGTGCCAGCAGCTTGGGAGGGCAGTCCCAGTACTTC
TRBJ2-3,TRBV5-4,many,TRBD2,CASSSGTSGSPDTQYF,TGTGCCAGCAGCTCTGGGACTAGCGGGTCCCCAGATACGCAGTATTTT
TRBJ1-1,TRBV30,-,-,CAWSVQGDTEAFF,TGTGCCTGGAGTGTTCAGGGTGACACTGAAGCTTTCTTT
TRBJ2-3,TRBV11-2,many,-,CASSLGGASTDTQYF,TGTGCCAGCAGCTTAGGAGGGGCCAGCACAGATACGCAGTATTTT
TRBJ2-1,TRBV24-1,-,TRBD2,CATSDGLAGAWRVNEQFF,TGTGCCACCAGTGACGGACTAGCGGGAGCTTGGAGGGTCAATGAGCAGTTCTTC
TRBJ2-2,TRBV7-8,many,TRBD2,CAIPGLAGVWDTGELFF,TGTGCCATACCGGGACTAGCGGGAGTCTGGGACACCGGGGAGCTGTTTTTT
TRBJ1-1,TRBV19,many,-,CASNVGQHRRNTEAFF,TGTGCCAGTAACGTCGGACAGCACAGGAGGAACACTGAAGCTTTCTTT
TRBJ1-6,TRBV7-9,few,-,CASTRGGRSYNSPLHF,TGTGCCAGCACCCGGGGGGGCAGAAGCTATAATTCACCCCTCCACTTT
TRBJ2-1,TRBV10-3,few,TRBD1,CAISESGQVLRNEQFF,TGTGCCATCAGTGAGTCCGGACAGGTATTGAGAAATGAGCAGTTCTTC
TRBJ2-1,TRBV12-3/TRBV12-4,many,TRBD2,CASSQPGLAGAYNEQFF,TGTGCCAGCAGTCAACCGGGACTAGCGGGAGCCTACAATGAGCAGTTCTTC
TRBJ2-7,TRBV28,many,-,CASSLTPGLHEQYF,TGTGCCAGCAGCCTCACGCCGGGTCTCCACGAGCAGTACTTC
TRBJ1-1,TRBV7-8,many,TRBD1,CASSLGQGGDTEAFF,TGTGCCAGCAGCTTGGGACAGGGGGGGGACACTGAAGCTTTCTTT
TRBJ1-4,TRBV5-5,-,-,CASSLVPNEKLFF,TGTGCCAGCAGCTTAGTCCCTAATGAAAAACTGTTTTTT
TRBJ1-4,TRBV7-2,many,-,CASSPSLVSQKLFF,TGTGCCAGCAGCCCGTCTCTAGTCTCCCAAAAACTGTTTTTT
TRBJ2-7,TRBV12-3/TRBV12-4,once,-,CASSLWGEAYEQYF,TGTGCCAGCAGTTTATGGGGCGAAGCCTACGAGCAGTACTTC
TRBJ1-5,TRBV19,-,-,CASSPTIEPQHF,TGTGCCAGTAGCCCCACGATTGAGCCCCAGCATTTT
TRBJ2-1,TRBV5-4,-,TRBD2,CASSLKLAGGNEQFF,TGTGCCAGCAGCTTGAAACTAGCGGGAGGAAATGAGCAGTTCTTC
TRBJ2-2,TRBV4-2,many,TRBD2,CASSTTPTSGSSTGELFF,TGTGCCAGCAGCACCACCCCAACTAGCGGGTCTTCCACCGGGGAGCTGTTTTTT
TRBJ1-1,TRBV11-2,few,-,CASSPLMGVGSEAFF,TGTGCCAGCAGCCCTCTCATGGGCGTAGGTTCTGAAGCTTTCTTT
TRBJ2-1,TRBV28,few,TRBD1,CASSLRDRSNEQFF,TGTGCCAGCAGTTTACGGGACAGGAGCAATGAGCAGTTCTTC
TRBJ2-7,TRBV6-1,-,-,CASSEEPGTSYEQYF,TGTGCCAGCAGTGAAGAGCCAGGAACCTCCTACGAGCAGTACTTC
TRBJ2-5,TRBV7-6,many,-,CASSTHNQETQYF,TGTGCCAGCAGCACGCACAACCAAGAGACCCAGTACTTC
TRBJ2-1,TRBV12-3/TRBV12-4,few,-,CASSLRESSYNEQFF,TGTGCCAGCAGTTTACGGGAGAGCTCCTACAATGAGCAGTTCTTC
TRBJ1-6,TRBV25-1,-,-,CASSESWQGNSPLHF,TGTGCCAGCAGTGAGAGCTGGCAGGGCAATTCACCCCTCCACTTT
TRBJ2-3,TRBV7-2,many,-,CASSLQGRDTQYF,TGTGCCAGCAGCTTACAGGGTCGAGATACGCAGTATTTT